The 3 T cell receptor beta chains listed next were all sequenced from one sample in a study of cytomegalovirus exposure and HLA in healthy donors (TCRdb year 2017). The library was built by means of the immunoSEQ multiplex PCR assay. For the multiplex PCR, a mixture combining 60 forward primers for TCR Vbeta segments and 13 reverse primers for TCR Jbeta segments was used. TCRdb obtained this table from immuneACCESS and retained in-frame rearrangements with V and J assigned. These tables miss some clones; where compared with another copy, unresolved V genes account for less than half of the shortfall, and the remainder is unexplained. The sample data list about 110,000 clones, and roughly 80% of these were observed just once. The top ten hold 22% of the sample. The sequenced sample was PBMCs. The receptors originated from a man under 40 in good health and CMV-seropositive.

This clone is a singleton in its sample. V is TRBV11-2 and J is TRBJ2-2; 8 nucleotides align to TRBD2. Germline V lookup: CDR1 SGHAT, CDR2 FQNNGV. This CDR3 has 18 amino acids. The J segment lost 2 bases and the V segment lost 5 bases, leaving 13 bases of the junction unmatched. In DNA, the CDR3 is TGTGCCAGCAGCCCACGCTCTCCGGGGGGGCCTAACACCGGGGAGCTGTTTTTT. This translates into CASSPRSPGGPNTGELFF.

The rearrangement joins TRBV7-3 to TRBJ2-1; 12 bases fit TRBD2. This CDR3 comprises 15 residues. J gave up 5 bases and V 5 bases, and 4 bases lay outside the gene matches. Germline values: CDR1 SGHTA, CDR2 FQGTGA. The CDR3 region has the DNA TGTGCCAGCAGCCGGACTAGCGGGGCGGACAATGAGCAGTTCTTC. It yields the protein CASSRTSGADNEQFF.

The chain combines TRBV28 with TRBJ1-1; 8 nucleotides agree with TRBD1. This CDR3 has 15 amino acids. CDR1 and CDR2 from the germline V gene are MDHEN and SYDVKM. Germline trimming cut 4 bases from V and 4 bases from J; bases unmatched to any gene: 8. This CDR3 is CASSSVRQGRTEAFF. The CDR3 nucleotides are TGTGCCAGCAGTTCCGTCAGACAGGGGCGCACTGAAGCTTTCTTT. The variable domain in full, completed from reference TRBV28 and TRBJ1-1, reads DVKVTQSSRYLVKRTGEKVFLECVQDMDHENMFWYRQDPGLGLRLIYFSYDVKMKEKGDIPEGYSVSREKKERFSLILESASTNQTSMYLCASSSVRQGRTEAFFGQGTRLTVV.